These 27 T cell receptor beta chains were sequenced from one sample in a study of regulatory T cells in long-lasting Graves disease. This sample's time point: newly diagnosed GD, antithyroid drugs for less than 3 months. PBMC-extracted RNA yielded the TCR library. Construction of the TCR beta libraries employed iRepertoire HTBI primers in conjunction with Arm-PCR of CDR3 regions. One entry per CDR3 protein, called by TCRdb with MiXCR from the multiplex PCR reads. The sample includes roughly 500,000 distinct CDR3 sequences, about 14% of them seen just once. These same records also appear under a second study, on T cells in Graves' hyperthyroidism and ophthalmopathy.

The specimen was peripheral blood mononuclear cells (PBMCs), collected at new diagnosis, from a patient treated with antithyroid drugs. The receptors derive from a man younger than 45 with Graves disease.

This clonotype was counted many times. This chain links TRBV20-1 with TRBJ2-7; possibly TRBD1 for D (5 bases). With 2 bases removed from V and 3 bases from J, the gap between germline ends came to 14 bases. The CDR3 has 14 amino acids. Germline CDR1 DFQATT, CDR2 SNEGSKA (reference sequence). The DNA for the CDR3 is TGCAGTGCTAGATTTACAGGTGGATACTACGAGCAGTACTTC. This gives the protein CSARFTGGYYEQYF.

Comment on this clonotype: This sequence may be a read error, since a much larger clone differs from it by one base. The chain combines TRBV6-2 or TRBV6-3 with TRBJ2-2; the match to TRBD2 covers 15 bases. Germline loops: CDR1 MNHEY, CDR2 SVGEGT. CDR3 size: 20 residues. CDR3 DNA sequence: TGTGCCAGCAGAGCACGCCCCGGACTAGCGGGAGGGCCAGGCACCGGGGGGCTGTTTTTT. Its protein product is CASRARPGLAGGPGTGGLFF.

In this sample, this clonotype turned up many times. The chain couples TRBV2 to TRBJ1-1; D is unresolved. V was clipped by 6 bases and J by 5 bases, with 10 bases between them. The V gene's germline CDR1 is SNHLY and CDR2 FYNNEI. The CDR3 covers 12 residues. The CDR3 DNA sequence: TGTGCCAGCAGCTCCCCAAAGACTGAAGCTTTCTTT. Translated, it gives CASSSPKTEAFF.

In its sample, this clonotype was seen many times. The CDR3 loop is CASSPVAGDYEQYF. In nucleotides, the CDR3 is TGTGCCAGCTCACCGGTAGCGGGAGACTACGAGCAGTACTTC. This chain connects TRBV18 to TRBJ2-7, with 9 bases matching TRBD2. Germline V gene lookup returns CDR1 KGHSH and CDR2 LQKENI. This CDR3 region has 14 residues. J gave up 3 bases and V 3 bases, and 3 bases lay outside the gene matches.

The chain combines TRBV11-2 with TRBJ2-3; 16 bases match TRBD2. The CDR3 runs to 18 residues. In germline, CDR1 is SGHAT, CDR2 FQNNGV. With 5 bases clipped from V and 5 bases from J, the junction kept 10 bases outside the gene matches. The CDR3 nucleotides read TGTGCCAGCAGCCCGGGGACTAGCGGGAGGGCCCGGAGAGATACGCAGTATTTT. It is translated as CASSPGTSGRARRDTQYF. Together with reference TRBV11-2 and TRBJ2-3, the CDR3 gives the full variable domain: EAGVAQSPRYKIIEKRQSVAFWCNPISGHATLYWYQQILGQGPKLLIQFQNNGVVDDSQLPKDRFSAERLKGVDSTLKIQPAKLEDSAVYLCASSPGTSGRARRDTQYFGPGTRLTVL.

This clonotype came up many times. V is TRBV12-3 or TRBV12-4 and J is TRBJ1-1; D possibly corresponds to TRBD1 (5 bases). CDR3 length equals 14 residues. The V and J ends lost 6 bases and 0 bases respectively, with 11 bases between them. CDR3 coding DNA: TGTGCCAGCAGGGGGGGACGGTTGAACACTGAAGCTTTCTTT. The encoded protein is CASRGGRLNTEAFF.

This clonotype was seen repeatedly, ten times or more. The chain employs TRBV20-1 and TRBJ2-7, with 11 bases aligning to TRBD2. Germline-derived CDR1 and CDR2 are DFQATT and SNEGSKA (reference sequence). V was pared by 1 base and J by 6 bases, with 5 bases of the junction left unmatched. This CDR3 has 14 amino acids. The CDR3 DNA follows: TGCAGTGCTAGAGTGACTAGCGGGGTGGTCGAGCAGTACTTC. Its translation is CSARVTSGVVEQYF.

This clonotype was detected ten times or more. The chain carries TRBV24-1 and TRBJ1-2; no clear D. This CDR3 contains 14 residues. Trimming took 0 bases from V and 4 from J, leaving 8 bases between them. Germline values: CDR1 KGHDR, CDR2 SFDVKD. The CDR3 region has the DNA TGTGCCACCAGTGATTTGACCCGGGGCTATGGCTACACCTTC. It yields the protein CATSDLTRGYGYTF.

As to this clonotype: Given a much more abundant clone one base away, this may be a read error. The J gene is TRBJ2-5, the V gene TRBV5-1; D ambiguous. This CDR3 is 12 amino acids long. Germline V CDR1 and CDR2: SGHRS, YFSETQ. The CDR3 spells CAGSSSAETQYF. The CDR3 DNA is TGCGCCGGCAGCTCCAGTGCGGAGACCCAGTACTTC. The full variable domain, in which reference TRBV5-1 and TRBJ2-5 provide the parts outside the CDR3, is KAGVTQTPRYLIKTRGQQVTLSCSPISGHRSVSWYQQTPGQGLQFLFEYFSETQRNKGNFPGRFSGRQFSNSRSEMNVSTLELGDSALYLCAGSSSAETQYFGPGTRLLVL.

This clonotype was seen many times. This chain joins TRBV27 and TRBJ1-2, with 10 positions matching TRBD1. CDR1 and CDR2 from the germline V gene are MNHEY and SMNVEV (reference sequence). CDR3 length: 15 residues. J was trimmed by 3 bases and V by 4 bases; bases with no gene match: 5. CDR3 nucleotide sequence: TGTGCCAGCAGTTCCCTCGGGACAGGGGACTATGGCTACACCTTC. Translated: CASSSLGTGDYGYTF.

The chain carries TRBV20-1 and TRBJ2-2; 7 bases fit TRBD1. The V and J ends lost 0 bases and 6 bases, in that order; junction bases with no gene match: 1. Germline loops: CDR1 DFQATT, CDR2 SNEGSKA (reference sequence). The CDR3 is made up of 13 amino acids. The CDR3 bases are TGCAGTGCTAGAGAGCAGGGGGCCGGGGAGCTGTTTTTT. It codes for CSAREQGAGELFF.

This clonotype was seen repeatedly, ten times or more. J is TRBJ2-1 and V is TRBV12-5, with TRBD1 matching 8 bases. Germline CDR1 and CDR2: LGHNT and FRNRAP. The CDR3 has 16 residues. The junction had 9 bases not matched to a gene; V was cut back by 0 bases and J by 8 bases. The CDR3 DNA reads TGTGCTAGTGGTTTGGTACTTGGACAGGGTAGCGATGAGCAGTTCTTC. Translation: CASGLVLGQGSDEQFF.

This chain joins TRBV5-1 and TRBJ2-4, with 8 bases fitting TRBD1. Germline trimming cut 4 bases from V and 6 bases from J; bases unmatched to any gene: 6. The CDR3 length is 14 residues. Germline CDR1 and CDR2: SGHRS and YFSETQ. The CDR3 DNA reads as TGCGCCAGCAGCCCCGACAGGGGTATAAACATTCAGTACTTC. Translating gives CASSPDRGINIQYF.

This clonotype was counted at least ten times. The genes are TRBV30 and TRBJ2-7; the match to TRBD2 covers 7 bases. The CDR3 length is 12 residues. Per germline, CDR1 GTSNPN and CDR2 SVGIG (reference sequence). The V segment lost 0 bases and the J segment 6 bases; nucleotides outside the gene matches: 2. Written as DNA, the CDR3 is TGTGCCTGGAGTGTGGGAGGGTTCGAGCAGTACTTC. This sequence encodes CAWSVGGFEQYF.

This chain's CDR3 is CASSQEARGETQYF. DNA of the CDR3: TGTGCCAGCAGCCAAGAGGCCAGGGGGGAGACCCAGTACTTC. The J gene is TRBJ2-5, the V gene TRBV4-2; 7 bases align to TRBD1. The CDR3 has 14 amino acids. CDR1 and CDR2 (germline): LGHNA, YNFKEQ. Unmatched junction bases numbered 3, after V lost 0 bases and J lost 5 bases.

About this clonotype itself: A single base is all that separates this from a far larger clone, so a read error is likely. CDR3 region: CASSKTGTDQPQRF. In DNA form, the CDR3 reads TGTGCCAGCAGCAAGACAGGGACGGATCAGCCCCAGCGTTTT. The chain combines TRBV11-3 with TRBJ1-5; 7 nucleotides align to TRBD1. This CDR3 region has 14 residues. The V gene's germline CDR1 is SGHNT and CDR2 YENEEA.

The sample holds one count of this clonotype. The chain recombines TRBV7-9 with TRBJ1-3; D is perhaps TRBD1 (6 bases). The CDR3 runs to 17 residues. Germline-derived CDR1 and CDR2 are SEHNR and FQNEAQ (reference sequence). Trimming cost V 5 bases and J 0 bases, with 17 bases left between them. CDR3 amino acids: CASSPRTDLISGNTIYF. The CDR3 nucleotides read TGTGCCAGCAGCCCCCGGACAGACCTCATCTCTGGAAACACCATATATTTT.

This clonotype has only a few counts. This chain links TRBV5-4 with TRBJ2-7; 8 bases match TRBD2. The CDR3 sequence is 16 residues long. The V and J ends lost 0 bases and 2 bases, in that order; junction bases with no gene match: 7. Germline V lookup: CDR1 SGHNT, CDR2 YYREEE (reference sequence). CDR3 loop: CASSLATGRDTYEQYF. The DNA of the CDR3 is TGTGCCAGCAGCTTGGCCACCGGGAGGGATACCTACGAGCAGTACTTC.

CDR3 residues: CASSELGGTGYLETQYF. The CDR3 region has the DNA TGTGCCAGCAGTGAACTGGGCGGGACAGGGTACCTGGAGACCCAGTACTTC. The chain has TRBV25-1 and TRBJ2-5; TRBD1 agrees at 9 bases. The CDR3 length is 17 residues. Germline V gene lookup returns CDR1 MGHDK and CDR2 SYGVNS. With V trimmed by 2 bases and J by 5 bases, 12 bases remained unmatched. The full variable domain, with the rest looked up from reference TRBV25-1 and TRBJ2-5, is EADIYQTPRYLVIGTGKKITLECSQTMGHDKMYWYQQDPGMELHLIHYSYGVNSTEKGDLSSESTVSRIRTEHFPLTLESARPSHTSQYLCASSELGGTGYLETQYFGPGTRLLVL.

The CDR3 region is CASMSSETQYF. The CDR3 nucleotides are TGTGCCAGCATGTCTAGTGAGACCCAGTACTTC. The chain has TRBV6-2 or TRBV6-3 and TRBJ2-5; no clear D. V gave up 7 bases and J gave up 5 bases, with 8 bases separating them. The CDR3 consists of 11 residues. CDR1 and CDR2 from the germline V gene are MNHEY and SVGEGT.

Only a few counts were recorded for this clonotype. The chain links TRBV7-2 to TRBJ1-2; D is undetermined. From germline, CDR1 is SGHTA and CDR2 FQGNSA. V lost 5 bases and J lost 5, with 21 bases in between. The CDR3 consists of 16 residues. The DNA of the CDR3 is TGTGCCAGCAGCACACCTCGGACTGCTGGAAAGTATGGCTACACCTTC. Translating it yields CASSTPRTAGKYGYTF.

Many counts were recorded for this clonotype. This chain links TRBV12-3 or TRBV12-4 with TRBJ1-2, with D possibly being TRBD1 (5 bases). This CDR3 spans 12 amino acids. V was trimmed by 6 bases and J by 7 bases, leaving 12 bases between them. The CDR3 protein is CASSPGPGGYTF. The CDR3, as DNA: TGTGCCAGCAGCCCAGGGCCGGGTGGCTACACCTTC.

To note about this clonotype: With a much larger clone just one base away, this may be a read error. The chain recombines TRBV6-2 or TRBV6-3 with TRBJ1-6; tentative D call: TRBD1 (6 bases). There are 15 residues in the CDR3. Germline CDR1 reads MNHEY; CDR2 reads SVGEGT. The CDR3 loop reads CASSHVARGLSPLHF. The CDR3 bases are TGTGCCAGCAGTCACGTGGCCAGGGGACTTTCACCCCTCCATTTT.

The chain has TRBV29-1 and TRBJ2-5; maybe TRBD1 (5 bases). CDR3 length: 12 amino acids. Trimming cost V 6 bases and J 5 bases, with 13 bases left between them. Germline CDR1 and CDR2: SQVTM and ANQGSEA. Here the CDR3 DNA reads TGCAGCGTCGCCCTAGGGGTTGAGACCCAGTACTTC. This sequence encodes CSVALGVETQYF.

There are many counts of this clonotype. The chain carries TRBV27 and TRBJ1-4; 8 positions match TRBD1. Germline lookup yields CDR1 MNHEY and CDR2 SMNVEV (reference sequence). Unmatched junction bases numbered 14, after V lost 6 bases and J lost 8 bases. CDR3 length: 16 residues. CDR3 sequence reads: CASSRDNDRGGEKLFF. The DNA of the CDR3 is TGTGCCAGCAGCCGAGACAATGACAGGGGCGGAGAAAAACTGTTTTTT.

The sample holds a few counts of this clonotype. V and J are TRBV4-1 and TRBJ2-2; weak D call: TRBD1 (7 bases). The CDR3 is made up of 17 amino acids. Germline values: CDR1 MGHRA, CDR2 YSYEKL. Trimming left V 1 base short and J 0 bases short, with 12 bases between. The CDR3 here is CASSQAQGTPNTGELFF. The CDR3 bases are TGCGCCAGCAGCCAAGCACAGGGGACTCCGAACACCGGGGAGCTGTTTTTT.

This clonotype was counted at least ten times. V and J are TRBV7-3 and TRBJ2-1; TRBD2 matches at 10 bases. Per the germline V gene, CDR1 is SGHTA and CDR2 is FQGTGA. After removal of 11 bases from V and 8 bases from J, the junction contained 12 bases not matched to a gene. CDR3 length equals 14 residues. CDR3 residues: CAGTGTSERDEQFF. The CDR3 nucleotides read TGTGCCGGTACCGGGACTAGCGAGAGGGATGAGCAGTTCTTC. Looking up the rest from reference TRBV7-3 and TRBJ2-1 gives the full variable domain: GAGVSQTPSNKVTEKGKYVELRCDPISGHTALYWYRQSLGQGPEFLIYFQGTGAADDSGLPNDRFFAVRPEGSVSTLKIQRTERGDSAVYLCAGTGTSERDEQFFGPGTRLTVL.